This TCR beta chain was sequenced in a study of blood T cells in healthy people across ages. Germline loops: CDR1 DFQATT, CDR2 SNEGSKA (reference sequence). The CDR3 consists of 15 residues. After removal of 2 bases from V and 2 bases from J, the junction contained 4 bases not matched to a gene. Using a J-beta primer mix together with a sample-barcoded 5' primer, a second PCR was run for about 7 to 12 cycles. In TCRdb, the 5' RACE reads were re-called with MiXCR into one record per CDR3 protein. The sample lists 1,500,000 or so distinct CDR3 sequences, around 59% occurring once. This chain joins TRBV20-1 and TRBJ1-5, with 9 bases matching TRBD1. This receptor was obtained from a man between 18 and 29 years old in good health. The sequencing sample was made of blood. CDR3 coding DNA: TGCAGTGCTAGAAAACAGGGGGCCCGCAATCAGCCCCAGCATTTT. It codes for CSARKQGARNQPQHF.